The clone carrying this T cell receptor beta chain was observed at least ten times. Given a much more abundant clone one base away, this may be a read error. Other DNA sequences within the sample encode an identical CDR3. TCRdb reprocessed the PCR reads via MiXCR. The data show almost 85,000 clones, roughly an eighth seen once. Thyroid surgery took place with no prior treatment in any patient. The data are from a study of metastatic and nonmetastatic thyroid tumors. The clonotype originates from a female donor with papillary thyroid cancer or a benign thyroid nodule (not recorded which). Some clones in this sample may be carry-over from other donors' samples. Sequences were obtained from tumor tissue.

The CDR3 reads CAWSFRGNTEAFF. As DNA, the CDR3 is TGCGCCTGGAGTTTTAGGGGGAACACTGAAGCTTTCTTT. V is TRBV30 and J is TRBJ1-1; possible D gene TRBD1, 5 bases. The CDR3 length is 13 residues. Per germline, CDR1 GTSNPN and CDR2 SVGIG (reference sequence).